This is a list of T cell receptor beta chains from one sample in a study of T cell changes during pregnancy in multiple sclerosis. TCRdb's table, derived via immunoSEQ multiplex PCR, lists solely in-frame clones and lacks some. Altogether roughly 90,000 clones are present, 75% to 95% being singletons, with the ten largest covering about 0.91%. Sequenced material: peripheral blood, taken before pregnancy. The receptor source for this set is a female donor with multiple sclerosis, enrolled in a pregnancy study. The CDR3 runs from the conserved cysteine through the conserved F or W. Size is stated for part of the rows, as once, few or many counts, or as a class when the clone is expanded.

v_gene	abundance	j_gene	CDR3aa
TRBV9	NA	TRBJ2-7	CASSVEGGRASEQYF
TRBV7-6	NA	TRBJ2-7	CASSLRRDSAYEQYF
TRBV13	NA	TRBJ2-1	CASSLGLRLAEYNEQFF
TRBV7-9	NA	TRBJ1-2	CASSKRQGIENYGYTF
TRBV27	NA	TRBJ1-4	CASSTRDRGEKLFF
TRBV19	NA	TRBJ1-4	CASSRTGGDEKLFF
TRBV9	many	TRBJ2-2	CASSVEYRAGELFF
TRBV2	NA	TRBJ2-6	CASSFGANVLTF
TRBV9	NA	TRBJ2-1	CASSVEARGGFDEQFF
TRBV6-5	once	TRBJ2-5	CASSYSLRGMEETQYF
TRBV28	NA	TRBJ2-2	CASSFVTGELFF
TRBV10-3	NA	TRBJ2-7	CAIRGSSYEQYF
TRBV12-5	NA	TRBJ2-7	CASGVGQGRYEQYF
TRBV7-2	NA	TRBJ2-7	CASGTYEQYF
TRBV2	NA	TRBJ1-5	CASRTETGSNQPQHF
TRBV4-1	few	TRBJ1-1	CASSSQEGTEAFF
TRBV30	NA	TRBJ2-1	CAWSMGLLYNEQFF
TRBV18	NA	TRBJ2-7	CASSPRDRTYEQYF
TRBV14	many	TRBJ1-1	CASSQGTGTEAFF
TRBV6-4	once	TRBJ2-1	CASSDVGVEQFF
TRBV5-1	NA	TRBJ2-7	CASHKENGSGEQYF
TRBV5-1	NA	TRBJ1-2	CASSLIAGLYYGYTF
TRBV6-5	NA	TRBJ1-1	CASSFRGQGKNTEAFF
TRBV6-5	NA	TRBJ1-1	CASRPREQKNTEAFF
TRBV28	NA	TRBJ2-7	CASRTTSGSSRVCHF
TRBV6-1	NA	TRBJ2-5	CASSAVTQVPLETQYF
TRBV5-5	NA	TRBJ2-7	CASSPGLAGELLSYEQYF
TRBV5-8	NA	TRBJ1-4	CASSWRGQGLFF
TRBV19	NA	TRBJ1-6	CASSPNRGRGNSPLHF
TRBV5-1	NA	TRBJ2-6	CASTSGSGANVLTF
TRBV7-9	NA	TRBJ2-2	CASSPDRRAGELFF
TRBV28	NA	TRBJ2-7	CASSLGSYEQYF
TRBV5-1	NA	TRBJ1-2	CASSLAGFPGYTF
TRBV7-9	NA	TRBJ2-7	CASSLDRGAYEQYF
TRBV27	NA	TRBJ2-7	CASSLSSGSWEQYF
TRBV1	NA	TRBJ2-5	CTSSPSGGAQETQYF
TRBV27	NA	TRBJ2-1	CASSFSGRGGYNEQFF
TRBV20-1	NA	TRBJ1-1	CSAGLYTEAFF
TRBV15	NA	TRBJ2-2	CATRPEGDTGELFF
TRBV7-9	NA	TRBJ1-2	CASRLTGGEDGYTF
TRBV6-5	NA	TRBJ1-6	CASSYSTALRGSPLHF
TRBV11-2	NA	TRBJ1-5	CASSSQGGNQPQHF
TRBV19	NA	TRBJ1-5	CASSIVLGREVKQPQHF
TRBV13	NA	TRBJ1-1	CASSLFGQLTEAFF
TRBV7-2	NA	TRBJ1-4	CASSLDRGEKLFF
TRBV5-1	NA	TRBJ2-2	CASRTGTGVQELFF
TRBV5-1	NA	TRBJ2-2	CASSLGSTDTGELFF
TRBV7-9	NA	TRBJ2-7	CASSFARVNPREQYF